This T cell receptor (beta chain) was sequenced during a study of blood T cell repertoires in COVID-19. Overall study context: Material from acute and convalescent COVID-19 was sourced from the United States, Italy and Spain. PBMCs, B-cell-depleted T cells, or T cells provided the cDNA or gDNA that made up the material.

CDR3 length: 15 amino acids. Germline CDR1 SNHLY, CDR2 FYNNEI. Trimming took off 7 bases at V and 0 bases at J, with 10 bases between the two ends. Original processing methods: Nucleated cell number was recorded as an estimate derived from reference gene primer amplification. Generated by immunoSEQ multiplex PCR, the TCRdb table keeps only in-frame clones and is missing some. For V, J and clone size, that table is used; D and trimming come from the DNA. The sample shows under 90,000 clones, around nine tenths of them seen only once. The sample comprised peripheral blood. This TCR derives from a man aged 70 or older with active or convalescent COVID-19. The J gene is TRBJ2-6, the V gene TRBV2; D call uncertain. For the CDR3, the DNA is TGTGCCAGCAATAATCTTCCCTCTGGGGCCAACGTCCTGACTTTC. Its translation is CASNNLPSGANVLTF.